What follows describes a single T cell receptor (beta chain). The study recruited people aged 18 to 89 years across about two dozen US areas. Grouping used clinical history reported by participants in a survey and questionnaire. These data belong to a study of blood T cell repertoires in COVID-19. Background on the study: The origin of the acute and convalescent COVID-19 samples was the United States, Italy and Spain.

The V gene's germline CDR1 is SGHVS and CDR2 FQNEAQ. This CDR3 is built from 16 residues. V lost 5 bases, J lost 7 bases, and 20 bases lay in between. Clones were sequenced by immunoSEQ multiplex PCR, and TCRdb holds only the in-frame ones, with some missing. The repertoire holds some 380,000 clones, with about 89% as singletons. V and J are TRBV7-8 and TRBJ2-2; perhaps TRBD2 as D (7 bases). Sequenced: PBMCs or T cells enriched from blood (not recorded which). The receptor comes from a man aged 25-45 years who had recovered from COVID-19. CDR3 sequence (DNA): TGTGCCAGCAGCCTAGTAAAGGGGGGGCAAAGCGGGGAGCTGTTTTTT. Its protein is CASSLVKGGQSGELFF.